A single sample gave rise to the 32 T cell receptor beta chains below, sequenced in a study of radiotherapy plus CTLA-4 blockade in lung cancer. Measured with immunoSEQ multiplex PCR; TCRdb has only the in-frame clones, and not every one. The table shows tens of thousands of clones, with about 72% occurring only once. The sequencing here drew on peripheral blood, taken from a patient treated with radiotherapy plus ipilimumab. The receptor set was obtained from a human donor with non-small cell lung cancer whose response to radiotherapy plus ipilimumab could not be evaluated.

This clone was seen once. The chain recombines TRBV2 with TRBJ1-1; D is unresolved. Germline CDR1 is SNHLY and CDR2 is FYNNEI. The CDR3 consists of 12 residues. Trimming shortened V by 10 bases and J by 1 base, and 10 bases separated the two germline ends. CDR3 DNA sequence: TGTGCCACAGGTAGTCCGAACACTGAAGCTTTCTTT. It encodes CATGSPNTEAFF.

The V and J genes are TRBV5-1 and TRBJ1-2, with TRBD1 identical over 9 bases. The CDR3 spans 15 residues. Germline CDR1 is SGHRS and CDR2 is YFSETQ. V lost 4 bases to trimming and J lost 3 bases; unmatched junction nucleotides: 7. The CDR3 is CASSLRTGADYGYTF. The CDR3 region has the DNA TGCGCCAGCAGCCTGCGGACAGGGGCGGACTATGGCTACACCTTC. Full variable domain (remainder filled in from reference TRBV5-1 and TRBJ1-2): KAGVTQTPRYLIKTRGQQVTLSCSPISGHRSVSWYQQTPGQGLQFLFEYFSETQRNKGNFPGRFSGRQFSNSRSEMNVSTLELGDSALYLCASSLRTGADYGYTFGSGTRLTVV.

V is TRBV7-3 and J is TRBJ2-7; 9 bases agree with TRBD2. The J segment lost 2 bases and the V segment lost 5 bases, leaving 4 bases of the junction unmatched. This CDR3 has 14 amino acids. Germline V gene data show CDR1 as SGHTA and CDR2 as FQGTGA. The CDR3 DNA follows: TGTGCCAGCAGCCCCGTAGCGGGGGCCTACGAGCAGTACTTC. Amino acids: CASSPVAGAYEQYF.

The chain is built from TRBV7-3 and TRBJ1-2, with TRBD1 matching over 8 bases. The V gene's germline CDR1 is SGHTA and CDR2 FQGTGA. The CDR3 covers 14 residues. Losses at the gene ends were 3 bases for V and 6 bases for J; bases not matched to a gene: 6. Here the CDR3 DNA reads TGTGCCAGCAGCTTGGCAGGGGGCGCCGATGGCTACACCTTC. It specifies CASSLAGGADGYTF.

The chain employs TRBV27 and TRBJ2-1; 12 bases map to TRBD2. There are 16 residues in the CDR3. Germline loops: CDR1 MNHEY, CDR2 SMNVEV (reference sequence). Unmatched junction bases numbered 3, after V lost 5 bases and J lost 1 base. The CDR3 coding sequence is TGTGCCAGCAGTCCTCTAGCGGGAGGGTCCTACAATGAGCAGTTCTTC. This codes for CASSPLAGGSYNEQFF.

This rearrangement joins TRBV27 to TRBJ2-5; 8 positions match TRBD2. Germline values: CDR1 MNHEY, CDR2 SMNVEV (reference sequence). This CDR3 contains 16 residues. Germline trimming cut 6 bases from V and 2 bases from J; bases unmatched to any gene: 11. The CDR3: CASSRPGGLAQETQYF. The CDR3 nucleotides read TGTGCCAGCAGCCGTCCGGGGGGGCTAGCTCAAGAGACCCAGTACTTC.

This rearrangement joins TRBV19 to TRBJ1-1; a weak D match, TRBD1 (6 bases). V was shortened by 7 bases and J by 5 bases, with 14 bases between the two germline ends. Germline values: CDR1 LNHDA, CDR2 SQIVND (reference sequence). CDR3 length equals 13 residues. The CDR3: CASTQQGWTEAFF. CDR3 DNA: TGTGCCAGTACCCAACAGGGTTGGACTGAAGCTTTCTTT.

V gene TRBV6-1 combines with J gene TRBJ2-2, with 9 nucleotides matching TRBD2. V trimming: 7 bases; J trimming: 3 bases; junction bases outside the gene matches: 6. From germline, CDR1 is MNHNS and CDR2 SASEGT. The CDR3 runs 15 residues. The CDR3: CASIQRGADTGELFF. The CDR3 DNA reads TGTGCCAGCATCCAGCGGGGGGCGGACACCGGGGAGCTGTTTTTT.

The chain employs TRBV19 and TRBJ1-2, with D uncertain. Germline CDR1 is LNHDA and CDR2 is SQIVND (reference sequence). V dropped 8 bases and J dropped 2 bases, with 18 bases sitting between them. There are 15 residues in the CDR3. CDR3 DNA sequence: TGTGCCAGTTGGAACCTCGGGGAAAGGAACTATGGCTACACCTTC. Protein product: CASWNLGERNYGYTF.

The table lists this clone with a count of one. The chain carries TRBV7-9 and TRBJ1-1, with 12 bases matching TRBD1. The junction had 6 bases not matched to a gene; V was cut back by 2 bases and J by 5 bases. Germline V gene sequence: CDR1 SEHNR, CDR2 FQNEAQ (reference sequence). This CDR3 has 16 amino acids. CDR3 DNA sequence: TGTGCCAGCAGCTTATCCGGGACAGGGGGCCGGACTGAAGCTTTCTTT. Residues: CASSLSGTGGRTEAFF.

This clone was detected once. The J gene is TRBJ2-7, the V gene TRBV11-3; TRBD1 agrees at 8 bases. J gave up 6 bases and V 5 bases, and 9 bases lay outside the gene matches. The CDR3 consists of 14 residues. CDR1 and CDR2 (germline): SGHNT, YENEEA. The chain's CDR3 is CASSPRTGSGEQYF. The CDR3 DNA is TGTGCCAGCAGCCCGAGGACAGGGTCGGGCGAGCAGTACTTC. The full variable domain, in which reference TRBV11-3 and TRBJ2-7 provide the parts outside the CDR3, is EAGVVQSPRYKIIEKKQPVAFWCNPISGHNTLYWYLQNLGQGPELLIRYENEEAVDDSQLPKDRFSAERLKGVDSTLKIQPAELGDSAVYLCASSPRTGSGEQYFGPGTRLTVT.

The rearrangement links TRBV4-1 to TRBJ1-3, with D possibly matching TRBD1 (5 bases). CDR1 and CDR2 (germline): MGHRA, YSYEKL. Trimming shortened V by 1 base and J by 4 bases, and 11 bases separated the two germline ends. The CDR3 is 15 amino acids. CDR3 DNA sequence: TGCGCCAGCAGCCAAGTGGTAGGGGTAGGAAACACCATATATTTT. Amino acid sequence: CASSQVVGVGNTIYF.

V and J are TRBV27 and TRBJ1-5; D not certain. Trimming shortened V by 6 bases and J by 1 base, and 22 bases separated the two germline ends. From germline, CDR1 is MNHEY and CDR2 SMNVEV (reference sequence). The CDR3 has 18 amino acids. Here the CDR3 DNA reads TGTGCCAGCAGCCTATTACCCCCTATCGCGGGGAGCAATCAGCCCCAGCATTTT. This encodes CASSLLPPIAGSNQPQHF.

V usage is TRBV10-3 and J usage is TRBJ1-2, with a possible D match to TRBD1 (5 bases). Germline CDR1 ENHRY, CDR2 SYGVKD. The V end was cut by 6 bases, the J end by 0 bases, with 14 bases between. This CDR3 region has 15 residues. The CDR3 DNA sequence: TGTGCCATCAGCCTCACAGGTGATGCTAACTATGGCTACACCTTC. It encodes CAISLTGDANYGYTF.

The rearrangement joins TRBV2 to TRBJ1-4; 10 bases align to TRBD1. The germline V gene encodes CDR1 SNHLY and CDR2 FYNNEI. V trimming: 5 bases; J trimming: 7 bases; junction bases outside the gene matches: 4. The CDR3 totals 14 residues. CDR3 sequence (DNA): TGTGCCAGCAGTTTGGACAGGGGGAGTGAAAAACTGTTTTTT. It codes for CASSLDRGSEKLFF.

V is TRBV19 and J is TRBJ1-5; TRBD1 is a possible D gene (6 bases). V was clipped by 3 bases and J by 0 bases, with 18 bases between them. Germline CDR1 is LNHDA and CDR2 is SQIVND (reference sequence). CDR3 length: 18 residues. The CDR3 nucleotides read TGTGCCAGTAGTATCACCGCGACAGGCCTTTATAGCAATCAGCCCCAGCATTTT. It codes for CASSITATGLYSNQPQHF.

This clone was found a few times. This chain connects TRBV4-1 to TRBJ1-3; tentative D call: TRBD1 (6 bases). Germline lookup yields CDR1 MGHRA and CDR2 YSYEKL. The CDR3 is 20 residues long. With 3 bases removed from V and 0 bases from J, the gap between germline ends came to 24 bases. The CDR3 region has the DNA TGCGCCAGCAGCCATGCTTCGGGGGGACGGGGGCCTCGCTCTGGAAACACCATATATTTT. Translated, it gives CASSHASGGRGPRSGNTIYF.

V usage is TRBV6-1 and J usage is TRBJ1-2; TRBD1 matches at 7 bases. The junction had 7 bases not matched to a gene; V was cut back by 2 bases and J by 4 bases. CDR1 MNHNS and CDR2 SASEGT come from the germline V gene. This CDR3 spans 15 amino acids. The CDR3 loop is CASSEFVGTAYGYTF. In DNA form, the CDR3 reads TGTGCCAGCAGTGAATTTGTGGGGACAGCCTATGGCTACACCTTC.

The chain recombines TRBV20-1 with TRBJ1-5; D gene uncertain. The V and J ends lost 0 bases and 12 bases respectively, with 9 bases between them. CDR1 is DFQATT and CDR2 is SNEGSKA in the germline V gene (reference sequence). CDR3 length: 11 amino acids. This CDR3 reads CSARDGRFQHF. The CDR3 bases are TGCAGTGCTAGAGATGGGCGATTCCAGCATTTT.

The chain uses TRBV7-3 and TRBJ1-6; perhaps TRBD1 as D (5 bases). Germline V gene sequence: CDR1 SGHTA, CDR2 FQGTGA. The CDR3 has 16 amino acids. V was trimmed by 5 bases and J by 10 bases, leaving 21 bases between them. The CDR3 is CASSTSRAGLGSPLHF. DNA for the CDR3: TGTGCCAGCAGCACAAGTAGGGCAGGGTTAGGGTCACCCCTCCACTTT.

The rearrangement uses TRBV6-1 and TRBJ2-5; 7 nucleotides line up with TRBD2. In germline, CDR1 is MNHNS, CDR2 SASEGT. The length of the CDR3 is 13 residues. V lost 6 bases, J lost 1 base, and 2 bases stayed unmatched. The CDR3 DNA sequence: TGTGCCAGCAGAGTAGCGGGCCAAGAGACCCAGTACTTC. Protein product: CASRVAGQETQYF.

The genes are TRBV7-3 and TRBJ2-5; no definite D call. Per the germline V gene, CDR1 is SGHTA and CDR2 is FQGTGA. With 0 bases removed from V and 1 base from J, the gap between germline ends came to 3 bases. The CDR3 length is 13 residues. CDR3 region: CASSLTRQETQYF. CDR3 DNA: TGTGCCAGCAGCTTAACTCGCCAAGAGACCCAGTACTTC.

This clone has just a few counts. This chain uses TRBV11-2 with TRBJ2-7; 12 bases line up with TRBD2. CDR3 length: 16 residues. V was clipped by 3 bases and J by 2 bases; unmatched bases: 5. CDR1 and CDR2 (germline): SGHAT, FQNNGV. DNA for the CDR3: TGTGCCAGCAGCTTGGGACTAGCGGGTTTTCCCTACGAGCAGTACTTC. Translated, it gives CASSLGLAGFPYEQYF.

The genes are TRBV10-2 and TRBJ2-2; 7 positions agree with TRBD1. V dropped 8 bases and J dropped 5; count of bases not matched to a gene: 8. The CDR3 runs to 14 residues. Germline V gene data show CDR1 as WSHSY and CDR2 as SAAADI. The chain's CDR3 is CASQTNRGTGELFF. DNA for the CDR3: TGCGCCAGCCAAACGAACAGGGGAACCGGGGAGCTGTTTTTT.

This clone was seen a few times. The V gene is TRBV30, the J gene TRBJ1-1, with no clear D. V was shortened by 0 bases and J by 7 bases, with 9 bases between the two germline ends. The CDR3 loop spans 12 amino acids. Looked up from germline, CDR1 is GTSNPN and CDR2 is SVGIG (reference sequence). The DNA for the CDR3 is TGTGCCTGGAGTGTAGAGCGGAATGAAGCTTTCTTT. Translated: CAWSVERNEAFF.

This clone was counted once. The chain links TRBV7-9 to TRBJ2-1; possible D gene TRBD2, 5 bases. V lost 10 bases and J 5 bases, leaving 18 bases between the germline ends. The germline gives CDR1 SEHNR, CDR2 FQNEAQ (reference sequence). This CDR3 is built from 14 residues. CDR3 nucleotides: TGTGCCACCGTCGGGATCGAGTGGGACAATGAGCAGTTCTTC. Translated, it gives CATVGIEWDNEQFF.

The V gene is TRBV7-3, the J gene TRBJ2-2; perhaps TRBD2 as D (5 bases). This CDR3 spans 17 amino acids. CDR1 is SGHTA, CDR2 FQGTGA, per germline. The V end was cut by 1 base, the J end by 5 bases, with 17 bases between. The CDR3 region has the DNA TGTGCCAGCAGCTTAATGGGCCGGGGTTCAGGAACCGGGGAGCTGTTTTTT. This translates into CASSLMGRGSGTGELFF.

This chain connects TRBV11-2 to TRBJ1-2, with 9 bases aligning to TRBD1. The trim removed 3 bases at V and 14 bases at J, leaving 7 bases unmatched. Germline CDR1 SGHAT, CDR2 FQNNGV. This CDR3 is built from 12 residues. The CDR3 is CASSLRDREKTF. In DNA form, the CDR3 reads TGTGCCAGCAGCTTGCGGGACAGGGAGAAAACCTTC. The variable domain in full, completed from reference TRBV11-2 and TRBJ1-2, reads EAGVAQSPRYKIIEKRQSVAFWCNPISGHATLYWYQQILGQGPKLLIQFQNNGVVDDSQLPKDRFSAERLKGVDSTLKIQPAKLEDSAVYLCASSLRDREKTFGSGTRLTVV.

This clone was recorded once. This chain connects TRBV5-1 to TRBJ1-1; TRBD1 might be the D (6 bases). The CDR3 spans 18 residues. The germline V and J ends were trimmed by 3 bases and 3 bases, with 24 bases remaining between them. Germline V gene data show CDR1 as SGHRS and CDR2 as YFSETQ. The CDR3: CASSSLPFGGLEDTEAFF. As DNA, the CDR3 is TGCGCCAGCAGCTCGCTCCCTTTCGGGGGGCTTGAGGACACTGAAGCTTTCTTT.

This clone has just a few counts. The chain couples TRBV14 to TRBJ1-1; no firm D call. The CDR3 has 13 residues. The V end was cut by 2 bases, the J end by 5 bases, with 9 bases between. Germline assignment: CDR1 SGHDN and CDR2 FVKESK. CDR3 in DNA: TGTGCCAGCAGCCAATTTTGGCCAACTGAAGCTTTCTTT. Protein sequence: CASSQFWPTEAFF.

The V and J genes are TRBV9 and TRBJ2-3; 7 bases match TRBD2. The ends lost 6 bases at V and 2 bases at J; junction bases unmatched: 6. The CDR3 runs to 14 residues. Germline-derived CDR1 and CDR2 are SGDLS and YYNGEE. CDR3 sequence: CASNSAGDTDTQYF. CDR3 sequence (DNA): TGTGCCAGCAATAGTGCGGGAGACACAGATACGCAGTATTTT. The entire variable domain, with the rest obtained from reference TRBV9 and TRBJ2-3, is as follows: DSGVTQTPKHLITATGQRVTLRCSPRSGDLSVYWYQQSLDQGLQFLIQYYNGEERAKGNILERFSAQQFPDLHSELNLSSLELGDSALYFCASNSAGDTDTQYFGPGTRLTVL.

The rearrangement links TRBV7-3 to TRBJ2-1, with TRBD2 matching over 9 bases. This CDR3 has 17 residues. The trim removed 4 bases at V and 7 bases at J, leaving 14 bases unmatched. Germline V gives CDR1 SGHTA, CDR2 FQGTGA. The CDR3 loop reads CASSSTSGSGRWNEQFF. The CDR3 DNA follows: TGTGCCAGCAGCTCTACCTCAGGCAGCGGGAGGTGGAATGAGCAGTTCTTC.